This TCR beta chain was sequenced during a study of vaccination effects on CD4 cells after COVID-19. In regard to this clone: Its antigen is unknown.

The CDR3 runs 14 residues. V was shortened by 3 bases and J by 2 bases, with 10 bases between the two germline ends. Germline V lookup: CDR1 KGHSH, CDR2 LQKENI. Sequenced by immunoSEQ multiplex PCR; TCRdb stores in-frame clones only, minus some. The data contain roughly 68,000 clones, around 70% of them singletons. Peptide-pool stimulation followed by sequencing identified expanded antigen-specific CD4+ clonotypes in the ViraFEST assay. Following an approximately 10-day culture, CD4+ T cells were purified. Two doses of either BNT162b2 or mRNA-1273 were given to each participant. A half-volume exchange with IL-2 medium occurred on days 3 and 7.

This clonotype was obtained from a human donor who received a COVID-19 vaccine. The material was CD4+ T cells from PBMCs cultured with HCoV-229E spike peptides, obtained after COVID-19 vaccination. This rearrangement joins TRBV18 to TRBJ1-2; no reliable D call. The DNA of the CDR3 is TGTGCCAGCTCACCCTCGGGCCTCAACTATGGCTACACCTTC. It codes for CASSPSGLNYGYTF.